This T cell receptor (beta chain) stems from a study of blood T cell repertoires in COVID-19. Repertoires were generated with immunoSEQ multiplex PCR, while TCRdb's copy carries only in-frame clones and drops some. Of 200,000 to 300,000 clones listed, 83% were seen once; the top ten hold 3.5% to 4%. V lost 3 bases to trimming and J lost 9 bases, with 14 bases between them. The CDR3 contains 13 residues. Sequencing was performed on PBMCs or T cells enriched from blood (not recorded which). The V call is TRBV12-3 or TRBV12-4, the J call TRBJ1-2, with D hard to call. The TCR sequence derives from a woman aged 40 to 50 who had been exposed to COVID-19. The CDR3 spells CASSLPPDWRYTF. The CDR3 DNA sequence: TGTGCCAGCAGTTTGCCCCCCGACTGGCGCTACACCTTC.